The 23 T cell receptor beta chains in this list originate from one sample, sequenced in a study of memory CD4+ T cells and cytomegalovirus serostatus. The sort gate was single viable CD3+CD4+CD8-CD45RO+ cells for memory CD4+ T cells. The method was immunoSEQ multiplex PCR; TCRdb's version includes in-frame clones alone and lacks a portion of them. This table has about 42,000 clones, around 80% appearing once. Source material: memory CD4+ T cells from blood. These receptors came from an adult in good health and CMV-seronegative.

This clone was counted only a few times. The J gene is TRBJ1-1, the V gene TRBV2; TRBD1 is a possible D gene (5 bases). This CDR3 region has 15 residues. Germline values: CDR1 SNHLY, CDR2 FYNNEI. V was clipped by 7 bases and J by 2 bases, with 17 bases between them. This CDR3 reads CASNPAGTDNTEAFF. In DNA, the CDR3 is TGTGCCAGCAACCCCGCGGGGACGGATAACACTGAAGCTTTCTTT. Drawing the rest from reference TRBV2 and TRBJ1-1, the complete variable domain is EPEVTQTPSHQVTQMGQEVILRCVPISNHLYFYWYRQILGQKVEFLVSFYNNEISEKSEIFDDQFSVERPDGSNFTLKIRSTKLEDSAMYFCASNPAGTDNTEAFFGQGTRLTVV.

The rearrangement uses TRBV10-2 and TRBJ1-2; D uncertain. Looked up from germline, CDR1 is WSHSY and CDR2 is SAAADI. This CDR3 region has 14 residues. The V and J ends lost 0 bases and 6 bases respectively, with 11 bases between them. In DNA form, the CDR3 reads TGCGCCAGCAGTGAGTCACCCGGGTACAATGGCTACACCTTC. Its translation: CASSESPGYNGYTF.

The chain joins TRBV5-4 to TRBJ2-2; perhaps TRBD1 as D (5 bases). This CDR3 region has 13 residues. V lost 2 bases to trimming and J lost 6 bases, with 8 bases between them. CDR1 is SGHNT and CDR2 is YYREEE in the germline V gene (reference sequence). CDR3 nucleotides: TGTGCCAGCAGCTTAACAGGTCCCGGGGAGCTGTTTTTT. Its translation is CASSLTGPGELFF.

The V and J genes are TRBV12-5 and TRBJ2-3; no firm D call. Germline-derived CDR1 and CDR2 are LGHNT and FRNRAP. The CDR3 length is 11 residues. V dropped 6 bases and J dropped 8 bases, with 9 bases sitting between them. The CDR3 coding sequence is TGTGCTAGTGGAAATCCGGGTACGCAGTATTTT. Translated: CASGNPGTQYF.

V is TRBV6-1 and J is TRBJ2-5; D is possibly TRBD1 (7 bases). This CDR3 comprises 14 residues. The V end lost 5 bases, the J end lost 2 bases, and 12 bases lay between the germline ends. Per the germline V gene, CDR1 is MNHNS and CDR2 is SASEGT. The CDR3 sequence: CASSKGGQQETQYF. In DNA, the CDR3 is TGTGCCAGCAGTAAGGGGGGACAGCAAGAGACCCAGTACTTC.

The chain carries TRBV2 and TRBJ2-7; the D is unclear. Germline-derived CDR1 and CDR2 are SNHLY and FYNNEI. This CDR3 spans 11 amino acids. Trimming shortened V by 7 bases and J by 4 bases, and 8 bases separated the two germline ends. This chain's CDR3 is CASTSIYEQYF. For the CDR3, the DNA is TGTGCCAGCACATCGATTTACGAGCAGTACTTC.

The chain has TRBV30 and TRBJ1-6, with D possibly TRBD1 on 5 matching bases. The CDR3 extends over 15 amino acids. The germline V gene has CDR1 GTSNPN and CDR2 SVGIG (reference sequence). V gave up 1 base and J gave up 7 bases, with 14 bases separating them. The CDR3, as DNA: TGTGCCTGGAGTGACCTTGGACGGGGGAATTCACCCCTCCACTTT. It specifies CAWSDLGRGNSPLHF. Full variable domain (remainder filled in from reference TRBV30 and TRBJ1-6): SQTIHQWPATLVQPVGSPLSLECTVEGTSNPNLYWYRQAAGRGLQLLFYSVGIGQISSEVPQNLSASRPQDRQFILSSKKLLLSDSGFYLCAWSDLGRGNSPLHFGNGTRLTVT.

V and J are TRBV30 and TRBJ2-3, with 8 nucleotides matching TRBD2. The length of the CDR3 is 10 residues. J was trimmed by 8 bases and V by 5 bases; bases with no gene match: 0. Germline V gives CDR1 GTSNPN, CDR2 SVGIG (reference sequence). In DNA, the CDR3 is TGTGCCTGGGCGGGGGGTACGCAGTATTTT. This sequence encodes CAWAGGTQYF.

The V gene is TRBV15, the J gene TRBJ1-3; D may be TRBD1 (6 bases). The germline CDR1 and CDR2 sequences are LNHNV and YYDKDF (reference sequence). Trimming shortened V by 5 bases and J by 3 bases, and 11 bases separated the two germline ends. CDR3 length equals 14 residues. DNA of the CDR3: TGTGCCACCAGCGGCATACAGGGTGGAAACACCATATATTTT. Its protein product is CATSGIQGGNTIYF.

The rearrangement joins TRBV2 to TRBJ2-3; TRBD2 aligns across 10 bases. Looked up from germline, CDR1 is SNHLY and CDR2 is FYNNEI. This CDR3 is built from 15 residues. The J segment lost 3 bases and the V segment lost 4 bases, leaving 4 bases of the junction unmatched. The DNA for the CDR3 is TGTGCCAGCAGTGTAGAGCGGGGGGGGACAGATACGCAGTATTTT. As protein: CASSVERGGTDTQYF.

V usage is TRBV14 and J usage is TRBJ2-2; tentative D call: TRBD2 (6 bases). Trimming pared 8 bases from V and 4 bases from J, leaving 11 bases between. CDR3 length: 13 amino acids. Germline CDR1 is SGHDN and CDR2 is FVKESK. Written as DNA, the CDR3 is TGTGCCAGCGGAGTGGGGGGCACCGGGGAGCTGTTTTTT. Encoded protein: CASGVGGTGELFF. Complete variable domain (other parts from reference TRBV14 and TRBJ2-2): EAGVTQFPSHSVIEKGQTVTLRCDPISGHDNLYWYRRVMGKEIKFLLHFVKESKQDESGMPNNRFLAERTGGTYSTLKVQPAELEDSGVYFCASGVGGTGELFFGEGSRLTVL.

This clone was recorded only once. J is TRBJ1-4 and V is TRBV5-1, with TRBD1 matching over 7 bases. The CDR3 is 17 amino acids. V dropped 4 bases and J dropped 5; count of bases not matched to a gene: 14. Germline-derived CDR1 and CDR2 are SGHRS and YFSETQ. CDR3 in DNA: TGCGCCAGCAGCCTACTGACAGGGATCGCGCGAAATGAAAAACTGTTTTTT. It translates to CASSLLTGIARNEKLFF.

The chain is built from TRBV5-1 and TRBJ2-4; D remains unclear. Germline assignment: CDR1 SGHRS and CDR2 YFSETQ. The V end was cut by 0 bases, the J end by 7 bases, with 14 bases between. The CDR3 loop spans 15 amino acids. CDR3 coding DNA: TGCGCCAGCAGCTTGGCCGTCCATGACGGGAACATTCAGTACTTC. Encoded protein: CASSLAVHDGNIQYF.

This clone occurred a few times. The J gene is TRBJ1-4, the V gene TRBV5-1; a weak D match, TRBD1 (6 bases). Trimming cost V 2 bases and J 7 bases, with 12 bases left between them. This CDR3 is 14 amino acids long. Looked up from germline, CDR1 is SGHRS and CDR2 is YFSETQ. This chain's CDR3 is CASSFENRVEKLFF. CDR3 nucleotides: TGCGCCAGCAGCTTTGAAAACAGGGTTGAAAAACTGTTTTTT.

V gene TRBV6-5 combines with J gene TRBJ2-2; D is ambiguous. CDR1 and CDR2 from the germline V gene are MNHEY and SVGAGI. The CDR3 consists of 15 residues. V lost 4 bases to trimming and J lost 4 bases, with 13 bases between them. The CDR3 reads CASSFVPGGTGELFF. In DNA, the CDR3 is TGTGCCAGCAGTTTTGTCCCAGGCGGCACCGGGGAGCTGTTTTTT.

This clone was counted a single time. The chain joins TRBV29-1 to TRBJ2-1; D could derive from TRBD1 or TRBD2 (5 bases each). This CDR3 has 16 amino acids. The germline gives CDR1 SQVTM, CDR2 ANQGSEA. Trimming removed 1 base at V and 2 bases at J, with 15 bases between. The CDR3 bases are TGCAGCGTTGAAGTGGGGGACCAAAGGACCTACAATGAGCAGTTCTTC. Protein product: CSVEVGDQRTYNEQFF.

The chain joins TRBV7-9 to TRBJ1-2; maybe TRBD1 (5 bases). Trimming shortened V by 3 bases and J by 2 bases, and 7 bases separated the two germline ends. This CDR3 contains 13 residues. CDR1 SEHNR and CDR2 FQNEAQ come from the germline V gene (reference sequence). CDR3 DNA sequence: TGTGCCAGCAGCTTGGCAGGGAACTATGGCTACACCTTC. It yields the protein CASSLAGNYGYTF.

The chain uses TRBV4-1 and TRBJ1-4, with a tentative D call TRBD1 (5 bases). There are 19 residues in the CDR3. Per the germline V gene, CDR1 is MGHRA and CDR2 is YSYEKL. V lost 0 bases to trimming and J lost 1 base, with 18 bases between them. CDR3 sequence: CASSQDNVRDRRTNEKLFF. The CDR3 nucleotides are TGCGCCAGCAGCCAAGATAATGTCAGGGATAGGAGAACTAATGAAAAACTGTTTTTT.

The rearrangement uses TRBV11-3 and TRBJ2-7, with 9 bases fitting TRBD2. The CDR3 totals 14 residues. With V trimmed by 5 bases and J by 2 bases, 4 bases remained unmatched. Germline V gene data show CDR1 as SGHNT and CDR2 as YENEEA. The DNA of the CDR3 is TGTGCCAGCAGCCCAAGCGGGGGGCCCTACGAGCAGTACTTC. It encodes CASSPSGGPYEQYF. The complete variable domain, with remaining parts taken from reference TRBV11-3 and TRBJ2-7, reads EAGVVQSPRYKIIEKKQPVAFWCNPISGHNTLYWYLQNLGQGPELLIRYENEEAVDDSQLPKDRFSAERLKGVDSTLKIQPAELGDSAVYLCASSPSGGPYEQYFGPGTRLTVT.

The chain carries TRBV20-1 and TRBJ2-1; D is unclear. The germline V and J ends were trimmed by 3 bases and 3 bases, with 3 bases remaining between them. The germline CDR1 and CDR2 sequences are DFQATT and SNEGSKA (reference sequence). CDR3 length equals 11 residues. The CDR3 DNA reads TGCAGTGCTAGCAACTACAATGAGCAGTTCTTC. Translation gives CSASNYNEQFF.

The chain is built from TRBV7-9 and TRBJ1-3, with a possible D match to TRBD1 (5 bases). CDR3 length: 14 residues. V lost 4 bases, J lost 6 bases, and 13 bases lay in between. Germline V CDR1 and CDR2: SEHNR, FQNEAQ (reference sequence). The CDR3 DNA reads TGTGCCAGCAGCTCCAGGGCCAGTGCAAACACCATATATTTT. This sequence encodes CASSSRASANTIYF.

The chain combines TRBV9 with TRBJ1-6; D may be TRBD1 (5 bases). The V end lost 0 bases, the J end lost 6 bases, and 7 bases lay between the germline ends. The V gene's germline CDR1 is SGDLS and CDR2 YYNGEE. There are 14 residues in the CDR3. The chain's CDR3 is CASSVVDSNSPLHF. The DNA of the CDR3 is TGTGCCAGCAGCGTAGTAGACAGTAATTCACCCCTCCACTTT.

This CDR3 is CATWRGPWQETQYF. The CDR3 bases are TGTGCCACCTGGCGGGGACCCTGGCAAGAGACCCAGTACTTC. This chain links TRBV2 with TRBJ2-5; possible D gene TRBD2, 6 bases. Germline-derived CDR1 and CDR2 are SNHLY and FYNNEI. This CDR3 comprises 14 residues. Trimming cost V 10 bases and J 2 bases, with 17 bases left between them.